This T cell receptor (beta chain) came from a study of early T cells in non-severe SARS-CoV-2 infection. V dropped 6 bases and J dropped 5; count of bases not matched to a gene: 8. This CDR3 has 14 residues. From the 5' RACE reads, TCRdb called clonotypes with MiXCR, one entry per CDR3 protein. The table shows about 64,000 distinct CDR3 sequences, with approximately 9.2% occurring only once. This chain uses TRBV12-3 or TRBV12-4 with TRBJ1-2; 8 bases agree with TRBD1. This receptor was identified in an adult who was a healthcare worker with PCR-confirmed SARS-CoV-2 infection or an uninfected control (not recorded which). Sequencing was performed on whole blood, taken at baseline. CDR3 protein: CASSPGGAEYGYTF. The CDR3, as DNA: TGTGCCAGCAGCCCAGGGGGCGCTGAATATGGCTACACCTTC.